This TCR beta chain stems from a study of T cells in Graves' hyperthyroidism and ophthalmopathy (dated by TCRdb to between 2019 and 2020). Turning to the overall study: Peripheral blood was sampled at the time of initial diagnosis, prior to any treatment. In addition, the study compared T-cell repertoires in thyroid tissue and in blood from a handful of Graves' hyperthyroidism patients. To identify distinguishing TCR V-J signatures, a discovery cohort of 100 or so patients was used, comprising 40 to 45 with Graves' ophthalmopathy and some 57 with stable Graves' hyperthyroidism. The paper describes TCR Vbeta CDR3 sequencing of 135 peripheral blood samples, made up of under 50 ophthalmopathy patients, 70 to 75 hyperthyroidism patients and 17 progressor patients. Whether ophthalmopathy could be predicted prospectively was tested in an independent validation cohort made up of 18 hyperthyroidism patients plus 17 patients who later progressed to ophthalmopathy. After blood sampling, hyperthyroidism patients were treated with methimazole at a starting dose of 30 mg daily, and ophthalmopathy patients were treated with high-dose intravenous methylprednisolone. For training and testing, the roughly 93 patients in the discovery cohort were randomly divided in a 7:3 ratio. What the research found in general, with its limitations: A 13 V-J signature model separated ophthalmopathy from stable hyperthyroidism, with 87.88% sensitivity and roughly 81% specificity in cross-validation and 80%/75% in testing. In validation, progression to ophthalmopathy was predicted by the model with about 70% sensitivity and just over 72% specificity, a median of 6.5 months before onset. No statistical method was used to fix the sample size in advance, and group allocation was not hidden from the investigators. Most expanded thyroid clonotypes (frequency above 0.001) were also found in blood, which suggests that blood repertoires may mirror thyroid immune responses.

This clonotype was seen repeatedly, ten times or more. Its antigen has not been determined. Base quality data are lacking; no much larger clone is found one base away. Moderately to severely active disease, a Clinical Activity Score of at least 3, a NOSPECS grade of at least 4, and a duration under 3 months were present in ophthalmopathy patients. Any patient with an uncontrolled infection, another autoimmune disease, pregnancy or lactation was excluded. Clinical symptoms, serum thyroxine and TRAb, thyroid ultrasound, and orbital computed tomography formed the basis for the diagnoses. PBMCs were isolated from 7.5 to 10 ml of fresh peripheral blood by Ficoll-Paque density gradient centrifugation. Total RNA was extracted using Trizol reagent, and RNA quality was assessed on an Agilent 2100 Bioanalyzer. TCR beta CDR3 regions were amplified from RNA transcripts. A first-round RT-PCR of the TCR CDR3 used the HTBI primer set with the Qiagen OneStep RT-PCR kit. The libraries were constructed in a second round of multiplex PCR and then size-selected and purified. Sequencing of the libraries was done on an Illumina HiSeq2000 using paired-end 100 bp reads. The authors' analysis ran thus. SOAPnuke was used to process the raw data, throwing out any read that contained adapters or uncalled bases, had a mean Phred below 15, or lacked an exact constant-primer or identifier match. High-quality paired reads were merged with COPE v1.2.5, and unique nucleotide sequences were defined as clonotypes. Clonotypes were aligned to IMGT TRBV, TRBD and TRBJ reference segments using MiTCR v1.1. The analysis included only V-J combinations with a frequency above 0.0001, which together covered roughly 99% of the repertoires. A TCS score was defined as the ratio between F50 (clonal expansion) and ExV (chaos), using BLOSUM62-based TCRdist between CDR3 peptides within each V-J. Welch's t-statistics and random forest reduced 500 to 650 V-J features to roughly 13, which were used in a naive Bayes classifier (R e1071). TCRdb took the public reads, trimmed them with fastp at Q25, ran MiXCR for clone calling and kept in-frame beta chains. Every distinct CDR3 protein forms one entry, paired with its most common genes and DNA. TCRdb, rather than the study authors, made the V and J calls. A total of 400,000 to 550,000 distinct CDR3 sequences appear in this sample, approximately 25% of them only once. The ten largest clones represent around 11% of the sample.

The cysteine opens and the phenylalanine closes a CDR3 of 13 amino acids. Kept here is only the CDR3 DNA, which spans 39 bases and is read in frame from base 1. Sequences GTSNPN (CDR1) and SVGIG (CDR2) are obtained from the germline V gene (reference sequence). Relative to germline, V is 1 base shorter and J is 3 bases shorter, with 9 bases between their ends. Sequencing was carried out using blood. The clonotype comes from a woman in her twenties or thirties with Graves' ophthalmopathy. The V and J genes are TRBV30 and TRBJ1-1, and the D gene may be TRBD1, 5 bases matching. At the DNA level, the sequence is TGTGCCTGGAGTGGACAGTATGACACTGAAGCTTTCTTT. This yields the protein CAWSGQYDTEAFF. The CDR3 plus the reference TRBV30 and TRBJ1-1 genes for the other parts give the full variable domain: SQTIHQWPATLVQPVGSPLSLECTVEGTSNPNLYWYRQAAGRGLQLLFYSVGIGQISSEVPQNLSASRPQDRQFILSSKKLLLSDSGFYLCAWSGQYDTEAFFGQGTRLTVV.